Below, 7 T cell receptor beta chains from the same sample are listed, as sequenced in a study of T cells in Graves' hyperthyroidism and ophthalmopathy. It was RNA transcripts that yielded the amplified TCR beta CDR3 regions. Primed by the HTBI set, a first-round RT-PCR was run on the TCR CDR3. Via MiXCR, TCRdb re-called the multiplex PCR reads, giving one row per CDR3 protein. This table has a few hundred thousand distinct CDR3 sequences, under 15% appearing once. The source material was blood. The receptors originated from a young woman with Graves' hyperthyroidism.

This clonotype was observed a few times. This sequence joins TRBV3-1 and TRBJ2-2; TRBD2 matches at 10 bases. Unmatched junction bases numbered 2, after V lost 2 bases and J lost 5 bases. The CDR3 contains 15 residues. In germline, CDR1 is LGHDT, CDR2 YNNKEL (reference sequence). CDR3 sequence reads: CASSQQRGGTGELFF. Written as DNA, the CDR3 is TGTGCCAGCAGCCAACAGCGGGGGGGAACCGGGGAGCTGTTTTTT.

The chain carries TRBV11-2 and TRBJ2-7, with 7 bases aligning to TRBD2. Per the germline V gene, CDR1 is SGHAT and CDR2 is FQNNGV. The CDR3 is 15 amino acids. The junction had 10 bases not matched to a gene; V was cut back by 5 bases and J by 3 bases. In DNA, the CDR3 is TGTGCCAGCAGCCGAGTCGGGGCTAGCGGCTACGAGCAGTACTTC. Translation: CASSRVGASGYEQYF.

The CDR3 DNA follows: TGTGCCAGCAGTCCCCACCGTGACAGGGGAATTAACAACATTCAGTACTTC. Protein product: CASSPHRDRGINNIQYF. The chain employs TRBV12-3 or TRBV12-4 and TRBJ2-4; 8 nucleotides line up with TRBD1. Trimming cost V 5 bases and J 7 bases; bases outside gene matches: 16. This CDR3 region has 17 residues.

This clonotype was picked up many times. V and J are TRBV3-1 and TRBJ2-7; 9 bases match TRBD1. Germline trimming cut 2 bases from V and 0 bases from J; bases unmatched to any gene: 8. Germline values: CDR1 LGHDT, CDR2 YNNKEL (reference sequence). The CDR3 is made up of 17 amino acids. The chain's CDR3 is CASSQKDGQGPSYEQYF. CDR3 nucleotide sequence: TGTGCCAGCAGCCAAAAGGATGGACAGGGGCCCTCCTACGAGCAGTACTTC.

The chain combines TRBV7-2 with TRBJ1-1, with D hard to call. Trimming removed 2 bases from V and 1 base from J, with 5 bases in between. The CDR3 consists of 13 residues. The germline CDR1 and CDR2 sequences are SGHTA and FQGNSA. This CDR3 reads CASSLTTNTEAFF. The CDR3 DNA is TGTGCCAGCAGCTTAACCACGAACACTGAAGCTTTCTTT.

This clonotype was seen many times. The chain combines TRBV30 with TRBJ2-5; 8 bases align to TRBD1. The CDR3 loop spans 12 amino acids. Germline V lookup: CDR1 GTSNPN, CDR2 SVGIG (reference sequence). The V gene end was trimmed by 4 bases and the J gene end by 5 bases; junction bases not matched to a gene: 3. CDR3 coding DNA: TGTGCCTGGACAGGGGGCAGGGAGACCCAGTACTTC. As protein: CAWTGGRETQYF.

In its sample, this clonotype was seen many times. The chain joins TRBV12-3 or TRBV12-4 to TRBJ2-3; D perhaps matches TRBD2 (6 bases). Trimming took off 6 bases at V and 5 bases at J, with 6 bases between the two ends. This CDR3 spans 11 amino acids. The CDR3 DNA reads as TGTGCCAGCAGAGCGGGAGATACGCAGTATTTT. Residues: CASRAGDTQYF.